A single sample is the source of the 26 T cell receptor beta chains below, sequenced in a study of shared clonotypes between healthy human individuals. Libraries were prepared by immunoSEQ multiplex PCR; TCRdb keeps only in-frame clonotypes and omits some of them. This table holds approximately 320,000 clones, around nine tenths found once. The sample taken for sequencing was memory CD8+ T cells sorted from blood. Subset in this sample: CD45RO+ cells pooled with CCR7-negative TemRA cells. These receptors were obtained from a man younger than 30 in good health.

The gene calls are TRBV21-1 and TRBJ2-5. TRBV21-1 is annotated as a pseudogene. The CDR3 consists of 16 residues. CDR3 in amino acids: CASRCELYTFSETQYF. DNA of the CDR3: TGTGCCAGCAGGTGCGAGTTATACACTTTCTCTGAGACCCAGTACTTC.

The rearrangement joins TRBV2 to TRBJ2-3, with D possibly being TRBD2 (5 bases). The CDR3 spans 15 residues. Germline-derived CDR1 and CDR2 are SNHLY and FYNNEI. The V gene lost 6 bases and the J gene lost 0 bases, with 13 bases spanning the gap. CDR3 sequence: CASRGALASTDTQYF. CDR3 nucleotide sequence: TGTGCCAGCAGGGGAGCTCTTGCCAGCACAGATACGCAGTATTTT.

The rearrangement joins TRBV7-6 to TRBJ2-7, with TRBD1 matching 7 bases. The CDR3 runs 16 residues. CDR1 is SGHVS and CDR2 is FNYEAQ in the germline V gene. V lost 4 bases to trimming and J lost 1 base; unmatched junction nucleotides: 10. This CDR3 reads CASSSPDRASSYEQYF. Here the CDR3 DNA reads TGTGCCAGCAGCTCCCCTGACAGGGCCTCTTCCTACGAGCAGTACTTC.

The chain recombines TRBV29-1 with TRBJ2-7, with TRBD1 matching over 9 bases. The J segment lost 6 bases and the V segment lost 7 bases, leaving 10 bases of the junction unmatched. In germline, CDR1 is SQVTM, CDR2 ANQGSEA. The CDR3 contains 13 residues. CDR3 in DNA: TGCAGCGGCATGGGACAGGGTCTGCGCGAGCAGTACTTC. Protein sequence: CSGMGQGLREQYF.

The chain carries TRBV15 and TRBJ2-7; 9 positions agree with TRBD1. CDR1 LNHNV and CDR2 YYDKDF come from the germline V gene (reference sequence). The ends lost 4 bases at V and 2 bases at J; junction bases unmatched: 3. This CDR3 is 14 amino acids long. The CDR3 sequence: CATSMGQGAYEQYF. The CDR3 nucleotides read TGTGCCACCAGCATGGGACAGGGCGCCTACGAGCAGTACTTC.

This chain connects TRBV27 to TRBJ2-7; D remains ambiguous. Between the trimmed V and J ends, which lost 5 bases and 3 bases, there was a span of 11 bases. Germline lookup yields CDR1 MNHEY and CDR2 SMNVEV (reference sequence). The CDR3 totals 13 residues. The CDR3, as DNA: TGTGCCAGCAGTAGCAGGATGGGCTACGAGCAGTACTTC. Amino acid sequence: CASSSRMGYEQYF.

The rearrangement links TRBV6-5 to TRBJ2-7; no clear D gene. CDR3 length equals 13 residues. Trimming took 2 bases from V and 2 from J, leaving 7 bases between them. The V gene's germline CDR1 is MNHEY and CDR2 SVGAGI. CDR3 sequence reads: CASSYAPTYEQYF. The DNA for the CDR3 is TGTGCCAGCAGTTACGCACCTACCTACGAGCAGTACTTC.

This rearrangement joins TRBV20-1 to TRBJ2-5, with D uncertain. Germline CDR1 is DFQATT and CDR2 is SNEGSKA (reference sequence). Trimming removed 3 bases from V and 2 bases from J, with 4 bases in between. This CDR3 has 11 amino acids. CDR3 sequence (DNA): TGCAGTGCTAGGTGGCAAGAGACCCAGTACTTC. Its translation: CSARWQETQYF.

The chain recombines TRBV4-1 with TRBJ1-1; possible D gene TRBD1, 6 bases. The length of the CDR3 is 16 residues. The germline V gene has CDR1 MGHRA and CDR2 YSYEKL. The V end was cut by 4 bases, the J end by 6 bases, with 21 bases between. The CDR3 spells CASSRQSTGLVPEAFF. In nucleotides, the CDR3 is TGCGCCAGCAGCCGTCAAAGTACAGGGCTCGTGCCTGAAGCTTTCTTT.

The chain is built from TRBV5-4 and TRBJ2-7, with D unclear. CDR1 and CDR2 (germline): SGHNT, YYREEE (reference sequence). V was trimmed by 1 base and J by 3 bases, leaving 8 bases between them. The CDR3 sequence is 13 residues long. CDR3 protein: CASSLSQYYEQYF. DNA for the CDR3: TGTGCCAGCAGCTTGTCACAGTACTACGAGCAGTACTTC.

The chain has TRBV9 and TRBJ1-3; D is perhaps TRBD1 (5 bases). V was shortened by 2 bases and J by 0 bases, with 9 bases between the two germline ends. There are 15 residues in the CDR3. Germline assignment: CDR1 SGDLS and CDR2 YYNGEE. The CDR3 region has the DNA TGTGCCAGCAGCGTGGAGGGGAGCTCTGGAAACACCATATATTTT. Amino acids: CASSVEGSSGNTIYF.

The chain uses TRBV28 and TRBJ1-2, with 8 bases identical to TRBD1. J lost 5 bases, V lost 5 bases, and 7 bases had no gene match. The germline V gene encodes CDR1 MDHEN and CDR2 SYDVKM. This CDR3 region has 14 residues. The CDR3 sequence: CASSPPDRAYGYTF. As DNA, the CDR3 is TGTGCCAGCAGTCCTCCGGACAGGGCTTATGGCTACACCTTC.

This chain uses TRBV4-1 with TRBJ2-5, with TRBD2 identical over 7 bases. The CDR3 has 15 amino acids. V was clipped by 0 bases and J by 5 bases; unmatched bases: 6. Germline-derived CDR1 and CDR2 are MGHRA and YSYEKL. CDR3 coding DNA: TGCGCCAGCAGCCAAGATGGGGCGGGAGACGAGACCCAGTACTTC. Protein product: CASSQDGAGDETQYF.

The gene calls are TRBV27 and TRBJ2-7; 12 bases fit TRBD1. Germline CDR1 reads MNHEY; CDR2 reads SMNVEV (reference sequence). The CDR3 extends over 20 amino acids. V lost 6 bases to trimming and J lost 1 base; unmatched junction nucleotides: 19. DNA of the CDR3: TGTGCCAGCAGGCGCCGTCCCGGGACAGGGGGCCTAGCGGGTTCCTACGAGCAGTACTTC. Encoded protein: CASRRRPGTGGLAGSYEQYF.

The chain couples TRBV6-1 to TRBJ2-7; perhaps TRBD2 as D (5 bases). Germline lookup yields CDR1 MNHNS and CDR2 SASEGT. Trimming stripped 1 base from V and 4 bases from J, with 14 bases between. This CDR3 is built from 15 residues. CDR3 in DNA: TGTGCCAGCAGTGAAGTAGGAGGAGGCTCGTACGAGCAGTACTTC. This codes for CASSEVGGGSYEQYF.

CDR3 amino acids: CASSSIHDPEEDEQYF. CDR3 coding DNA: TGTGCCAGCAGTTCCATCCACGATCCAGAGGAGGACGAGCAGTACTTC. The V gene is TRBV6-6, the J gene TRBJ2-7, with a weak D call TRBD2 (5 bases). This CDR3 is built from 16 residues. The V gene's germline CDR1 is MNHNY and CDR2 SVGAGI (reference sequence). V was clipped by 4 bases and J by 5 bases, with 21 bases between them.

This clone was observed at least ten times. The rearrangement uses TRBV9 and TRBJ2-3; 8 nucleotides agree with TRBD2. J lost 2 bases, V lost 4 bases, and 6 bases had no gene match. Per the germline V gene, CDR1 is SGDLS and CDR2 is YYNGEE. CDR3 length: 15 amino acids. In nucleotides, the CDR3 is TGTGCCAGCAGCTATAGCGGGGAGTCCACAGATACGCAGTATTTT. Encoded protein: CASSYSGESTDTQYF.

The gene calls are TRBV6-5 and TRBJ2-7; tentative D call: TRBD1 (5 bases). Germline-derived CDR1 and CDR2 are MNHEY and SVGAGI. V was shortened by 2 bases and J by 2 bases, with 10 bases between the two germline ends. This CDR3 is built from 14 residues. The DNA for the CDR3 is TGTGCCAGCAGTTACCTGCCCAGGGCCTACGAGCAGTACTTC. Its protein product is CASSYLPRAYEQYF.

The CDR3 spells CASSRLVSSTDTQYF. CDR3 nucleotide sequence: TGTGCCAGCAGCCGACTAGTTTCTAGCACAGATACGCAGTATTTT. The J gene is TRBJ2-3, the V gene TRBV14; maybe TRBD2 (6 bases). Germline CDR1 is SGHDN and CDR2 is FVKESK. Trimming took 4 bases from V and 0 from J, leaving 11 bases between them. There are 15 residues in the CDR3.

V gene TRBV6-1 combines with J gene TRBJ2-5, with TRBD1 as a possible D gene (6 bases). Germline assignment: CDR1 MNHNS and CDR2 SASEGT. Between the trimmed V and J ends, which lost 3 bases and 5 bases, there was a span of 16 bases. The CDR3 runs 15 residues. The CDR3 nucleotides read TGTGCCAGCAGTGATTCGACAGGAAGTCCGGAGACCCAGTACTTC. Translation: CASSDSTGSPETQYF.

This clone was seen a few times. The same CDR3 arises from other DNA sequences in this sample as well. The gene calls are TRBV5-1 and TRBJ2-1; possibly TRBD2 for D (5 bases). Trimming stripped 5 bases from V and 7 bases from J, with 7 bases between. The CDR3 is 11 amino acids. Per germline, CDR1 SGHRS and CDR2 YFSETQ. The CDR3 DNA is TGCGCCAGCAGGTGGGAGAATGAGCAGTTCTTC. It yields the protein CASRWENEQFF.

The chain couples TRBV6-6 to TRBJ1-5, with a weak D call TRBD1 (5 bases). The germline gives CDR1 MNHNY, CDR2 SVGAGI (reference sequence). The CDR3 spans 15 residues. Trimming took off 5 bases at V and 5 bases at J, with 16 bases between the two ends. The CDR3 loop reads CASSHGPGWDQPQHF. The CDR3 DNA is TGTGCCAGCAGTCACGGGCCAGGGTGGGATCAGCCCCAGCATTTT.

A remark on this clone: One end of the junction is discordant with germline, which a read error may explain. This chain uses TRBV13 with TRBJ2-7, with 8 bases lining up with TRBD1. The CDR3 consists of 15 residues. Germline V lookup: CDR1 PRHDT, CDR2 FYEKMQ (reference sequence). CDR3 sequence (DNA): TGCGCCAGCAGCCATGTTGGGACAGGCCCCTACGAGCAGTACTTC. It specifies CASSHVGTGPYEQYF. Combining the CDR3 with reference TRBV13 and TRBJ2-7 gives the whole variable domain AAGVIQSPRHLIKEKRETATLKCYPIPRHDTVYWYQQGPGQDPQFLISFYEKMQSDKGSIPDRFSAQQFSDYHSELNMSSLELGDSALYFCASSHVGTGPYEQYFGPGTRLTVT.

J is TRBJ2-3 and V is TRBV28; a possible D gene is TRBD1 (5 bases). The V gene's germline CDR1 is MDHEN and CDR2 SYDVKM. Trimming stripped 2 bases from V and 4 bases from J, with 10 bases between. The length of the CDR3 is 14 residues. In DNA, the CDR3 is TGTGCCAGCAGTTTAAGTCCAGGGTCAGATACGCAGTATTTT. Translation: CASSLSPGSDTQYF.

The chain uses TRBV4-3 and TRBJ1-3; no definite D call. CDR3 length: 18 amino acids. CDR1 is LGHNA and CDR2 is YSLEER in the germline V gene. V lost 3 bases and J lost 0, with 18 bases in between. CDR3 nucleotides: TGCGCCAGCAGCCAGATCCCCATCCCTGGGGTCTCTGGAAACACCATATATTTT. Residues: CASSQIPIPGVSGNTIYF.

The chain uses TRBV30 and TRBJ2-1; no reliable D call. Trimming took 3 bases from V and 8 from J, leaving 14 bases between them. The CDR3 extends over 13 amino acids. CDR1 and CDR2 (germline): GTSNPN, SVGIG (reference sequence). The CDR3 DNA is TGTGCCTGGAGCGGTGGCTATGGGGATGAGCAGTTCTTC. Amino acids: CAWSGGYGDEQFF.